This T cell receptor beta chain was observed in a study of control samples from healthy donors and cancer patients. The CDR3 has 13 residues. Germline-derived CDR1 and CDR2 are MNHEY and SMNVEV (reference sequence). Deletions cut 6 bases from V and 9 bases from J, with 15 bases between. Repertoires were generated with immunoSEQ multiplex PCR, while TCRdb's copy carries only in-frame clones and drops some. The data contain around 68,000 clones, over 80% of them seen just once; the ten biggest clones take up about 15%. In this sample, this clone turned up once. Sequencing was performed on blood. This chain joins TRBV27 and TRBJ2-1; weak D call: TRBD2 (6 bases). The receptor was derived from a man aged 55-75 years in good health. The CDR3: CASSLPLATEQFF. The CDR3 DNA follows: TGTGCCAGCAGCCTCCCCCTAGCGACTGAGCAGTTCTTC.